Presented here are 26 T cell receptor beta chains from one specimen sequenced in a study of CD8 T cells in ankylosing spondylitis. Their antigens are not known. TCRdb reprocessed the 5' RACE reads with MiXCR, giving one entry per CDR3 protein. The repertoire holds about 840,000 distinct CDR3 sequences, with over 9.5% as singletons. Study-level findings and limits: Ankylosing spondylitis blood appeared to be characterized by a TCR beta motif of roughly eight highly homologous variants.

The specimen was blood, either unsorted or a sorted T cell fraction (not recorded which). The source is a male donor with ankylosing spondylitis.

CDR3 amino acids: CSALDRGGNTEAFF. In nucleotides, the CDR3 is TGCAGTGCTCTCGACAGGGGAGGTAACACTGAAGCTTTCTTT. The rearrangement uses TRBV20-1 and TRBJ1-1; TRBD1 agrees at 8 bases. The CDR3 has 14 amino acids. Germline V gives CDR1 DFQATT, CDR2 SNEGSKA (reference sequence). With V trimmed by 5 bases and J by 2 bases, 7 bases remained unmatched.

The V gene is TRBV4-1, the J gene TRBJ2-6, with D hard to call. Germline CDR1 reads MGHRA; CDR2 reads YSYEKL. The V end was cut by 3 bases, the J end by 0 bases, with 15 bases between. The CDR3 is 18 residues long. The CDR3 sequence: CASSHSATVSSGANVLTF. CDR3 DNA: TGCGCCAGCAGCCACTCCGCCACAGTTTCCTCTGGGGCCAACGTCCTGACTTTC.

The chain couples TRBV7-2 to TRBJ2-5; 9 nucleotides agree with TRBD1. Per germline, CDR1 SGHTA and CDR2 FQGNSA. V trimming: 5 bases; J trimming: 4 bases; junction bases outside the gene matches: 11. The CDR3 has 16 residues. The CDR3 region is CASSPNRGRDLETQYF. The DNA of the CDR3 is TGTGCCAGCAGCCCCAACAGGGGGCGCGACTTAGAGACCCAGTACTTC.

The chain combines TRBV7-8 with TRBJ2-5; 7 bases are shared with TRBD2. Germline lookup yields CDR1 SGHVS and CDR2 FQNEAQ. The ends lost 5 bases at V and 3 bases at J; junction bases unmatched: 9. CDR3 length: 15 amino acids. The DNA for the CDR3 is TGTGCCAGCAGCCGCCGCTCCCGGGGGGAAGAGACCCAGTACTTC. This gives the protein CASSRRSRGEETQYF.

This clonotype has more than one count but fewer than ten. The junction shows a germline mismatch at one end, possibly a read error. The rearrangement links TRBV7-2 to TRBJ2-3; D tentatively reads TRBD1 or TRBD2 (5 bases each). Germline lookup yields CDR1 SGHTA and CDR2 FQGNSA. The CDR3 covers 15 residues. CDR3 in amino acids: CASTLQDWGTDTQYF. The CDR3 coding sequence is TGTGCCAGCACCTTACAGGACTGGGGCACAGATACGCAGTATTTT.

The chain recombines TRBV20-1 with TRBJ2-5; TRBD2 matches 8 bases. CDR3 length equals 13 residues. The V gene's germline CDR1 is DFQATT and CDR2 SNEGSKA (reference sequence). V gave up 5 bases and J gave up 3 bases; unmatched junction bases: 5. The CDR3 DNA reads as TGCAGTGCTCGGGGGGGTTGGGAAGAGACCCAGTACTTC. This codes for CSARGGWEETQYF.

This clonotype was counted a few times. V and J are TRBV4-3 and TRBJ1-1, with 9 bases lining up with TRBD1. This CDR3 comprises 17 residues. Germline V gene lookup returns CDR1 LGHNA and CDR2 YSLEER. V shed 0 bases and J 6 bases; nucleotides not matched to a gene: 11. The CDR3 here is CASSQDPPGDRESEAFF. The CDR3 region has the DNA TGCGCCAGCAGCCAAGATCCGCCCGGGGACAGGGAATCTGAAGCTTTCTTT.

The genes are TRBV7-2 and TRBJ2-1; TRBD1 or TRBD2 may be the D gene (5 bases each). V was cut by 4 bases and J by 9 bases, with 19 bases left in between. This CDR3 region has 15 residues. Germline CDR1 reads SGHTA; CDR2 reads FQGNSA. The CDR3 here is CASSSTPGPLSEQFF. The DNA of the CDR3 is TGTGCCAGCAGCTCAACTCCGGGACCCCTTAGTGAGCAGTTCTTC.

A remark on this clonotype: One end of the junction varies from germline; a read error may be responsible. The rearrangement uses TRBV7-7 and TRBJ2-1; TRBD2 agrees at 11 bases. Germline CDR1 and CDR2: SSHAT and FNYEAQ (reference sequence). This CDR3 region has 15 residues. The CDR3 protein is CASNLRLAGGNEQFF. The CDR3 DNA is TGTGCTAGCAACTTAAGGCTAGCGGGGGGTAATGAGCAGTTCTTC.

The V gene is TRBV3-1, the J gene TRBJ1-4; D unclear. The CDR3 covers 12 residues. Trimming took off 2 bases at V and 8 bases at J, with 6 bases between the two ends. Germline V gives CDR1 LGHDT, CDR2 YNNKEL (reference sequence). CDR3 nucleotide sequence: TGTGCCAGCAGCCAAAGGGTGGAAAAACTGTTTTTT. Translating gives CASSQRVEKLFF. The complete variable domain, with remaining parts taken from reference TRBV3-1 and TRBJ1-4, reads DTAVSQTPKYLVTQMGNDKSIKCEQNLGHDTMYWYKQDSKKFLKIMFSYNNKELIINETVPNRFSPKSPDKAHLNLHINSLELGDSAVYFCASSQRVEKLFFGSGTQLSVL.

The chain joins TRBV4-3 to TRBJ2-7; D possibly corresponds to TRBD2 (5 bases). Trimming removed 2 bases at V and 3 bases at J, with 14 bases between. Germline V gives CDR1 LGHNA, CDR2 YSLEER. The CDR3 consists of 15 residues. Written as DNA, the CDR3 is TGCGCCAGCAGCCAAAAGTTCGGGGAGTACTACGAGCAGTACTTC. Its protein product is CASSQKFGEYYEQYF.

This clonotype was seen a few times. This sequence joins TRBV7-2 and TRBJ2-1, with 7 nucleotides matching TRBD1. CDR3 length: 16 residues. Trimming cost V 5 bases and J 6 bases; bases outside gene matches: 13. CDR1 is SGHTA and CDR2 is FQGNSA in the germline V gene. DNA of the CDR3: TGTGCCAGCAGCCCTAGACAGGGTACGCAATCCAATGAGCAGTTCTTC. It is translated as CASSPRQGTQSNEQFF.

This clonotype was seen a handful of times. The J gene is TRBJ2-1, the V gene TRBV6-5, with 7 bases lining up with TRBD2. Germline values: CDR1 MNHEY, CDR2 SVGAGI. The CDR3 runs 16 residues. Trimming took 2 bases from V and 0 from J; bases not matched to a gene: 4. The CDR3 loop is CASSYRDYYSYNEQFF. In DNA form, the CDR3 reads TGTGCCAGCAGTTACCGGGACTACTACTCCTACAATGAGCAGTTCTTC.

The chain recombines TRBV25-1 with TRBJ1-1, with D perhaps TRBD1 (5 bases). The germline gives CDR1 MGHDK, CDR2 SYGVNS. V shed 6 bases and J shed 5 bases, with 16 bases lying between them. There are 14 residues in the CDR3. The CDR3 loop reads CASRPGPGGTEAFF. In DNA form, the CDR3 reads TGTGCCAGCAGGCCGGGCCCCGGGGGGACTGAAGCTTTCTTT.

This clonotype was detected a few times. The rearrangement links TRBV2 to TRBJ2-1; D is undetermined. The CDR3 length is 13 residues. The germline V and J ends were trimmed by 8 bases and 2 bases, with 10 bases remaining between them. Germline values: CDR1 SNHLY, CDR2 FYNNEI. CDR3 sequence (DNA): TGTGCCAGCCTCGCGGCCACCTACAATGAGCAGTTCTTC. This encodes CASLAATYNEQFF.

The chain links TRBV20-1 to TRBJ2-6, with D tentatively TRBD1 or TRBD2 (5 bases each). V was shortened by 3 bases and J by 2 bases, with 17 bases between the two germline ends. This CDR3 is 17 amino acids long. Germline V gives CDR1 DFQATT, CDR2 SNEGSKA (reference sequence). The CDR3 loop reads CSASARDGRAGANVLTF. The DNA for the CDR3 is TGCAGTGCTAGCGCCCGGGACGGAAGAGCTGGGGCCAACGTCCTGACTTTC.

This clonotype has just a few counts. The chain recombines TRBV28 with TRBJ1-6, with D uncertain. The CDR3 consists of 16 residues. Germline V CDR1 and CDR2: MDHEN, SYDVKM. V was cut by 1 base and J by 5 bases, with 12 bases left in between. Here the CDR3 reads CASSLSLFVHNSPLHF. CDR3 nucleotides: TGTGCCAGCAGTTTATCCCTCTTTGTTCATAATTCACCCCTCCACTTT.

This chain uses TRBV24-1 with TRBJ2-1; D is undetermined. Trimming took 3 bases from V and 5 from J, leaving 10 bases between them. The CDR3 contains 14 residues. Germline V CDR1 and CDR2: KGHDR, SFDVKD. The CDR3 DNA is TGTGCCACCAGTGATATTACAAGTGACAATGAGCAGTTCTTC. This translates into CATSDITSDNEQFF.

Many counts were recorded for this clonotype. The V gene is TRBV5-1, the J gene TRBJ2-7; possible D gene TRBD1, 6 bases. Between the trimmed V and J ends, which lost 0 bases and 6 bases, there was a span of 13 bases. Germline assignment: CDR1 SGHRS and CDR2 YFSETQ. The CDR3 covers 14 residues. The chain's CDR3 is CASSLGQVPSEQYF. In nucleotides, the CDR3 is TGCGCCAGCAGCTTGGGACAGGTTCCGTCCGAGCAGTACTTC. The whole variable domain, filled in from reference TRBV5-1 and TRBJ2-7, reads KAGVTQTPRYLIKTRGQQVTLSCSPISGHRSVSWYQQTPGQGLQFLFEYFSETQRNKGNFPGRFSGRQFSNSRSEMNVSTLELGDSALYLCASSLGQVPSEQYFGPGTRLTVT.

The chain is built from TRBV6-5 and TRBJ1-6; the D gene is possibly TRBD1 (5 bases). The germline gives CDR1 MNHEY, CDR2 SVGAGI. V was clipped by 4 bases and J by 16 bases, with 17 bases between them. CDR3 length equals 13 residues. The CDR3 nucleotides read TGTGCCAGCAGTTCACGGATGGACATTTTTCTCCACTTT. It specifies CASSSRMDIFLHF.

The sample holds a few counts of this clonotype. This chain connects TRBV6-1 to TRBJ1-1; possibly TRBD1 for D (6 bases). Trimming pared 7 bases from V and 4 bases from J, leaving 16 bases between. The CDR3 sequence is 14 residues long. Germline CDR1 reads MNHNS; CDR2 reads SASEGT. CDR3 in DNA: TGTGCCAGCACCCTCAGGAGAGGGGGCACTGAAGCTTTCTTT. Translation: CASTLRRGGTEAFF.

This clonotype was seen only a few times. The J gene is TRBJ2-5, the V gene TRBV9, with 8 nucleotides matching TRBD2. CDR3 length equals 16 residues. V was pared by 1 base and J by 2 bases, with 7 bases of the junction left unmatched. CDR1 and CDR2 from the germline V gene are SGDLS and YYNGEE. CDR3 DNA: TGTGCCAGCAGCGTAATGGGACTAGGGGTTCAAGAGACCCAGTACTTC. Its protein is CASSVMGLGVQETQYF.

This clonotype has just a few counts. The rearrangement uses TRBV28 and TRBJ2-1, with 15 bases lining up with TRBD2. The CDR3 contains 20 residues. Per the germline V gene, CDR1 is MDHEN and CDR2 is SYDVKM. V was clipped by 4 bases and J by 0 bases; unmatched bases: 10. DNA for the CDR3: TGTGCCAGCAGTTCACCGGGACTAGCGGGAGGTCCTAGCTCCTACAATGAGCAGTTCTTC. Translation gives CASSSPGLAGGPSSYNEQFF.

This clonotype was seen more than once but under ten times. J is TRBJ2-7 and V is TRBV11-2; D ambiguous. The length of the CDR3 is 14 residues. Looked up from germline, CDR1 is SGHAT and CDR2 is FQNNGV. V lost 5 bases, J lost 3 bases, and 14 bases lay in between. Here the CDR3 DNA reads TGTGCCAGCAGCCCATTGGGCAGATACTACGAGCAGTACTTC. Its translation: CASSPLGRYYEQYF.

Many counts were recorded for this clonotype. The CDR3 does not end in the conserved phenylalanine or tryptophan, so this is likely a read error. The DNA is omitted, as the CDR3 cannot be located on it reliably, and the CDR3 follows TCRdb's listing. This sequence joins TRBV10-3 and TRBJ1-1; TRBD1 was called by the table and not checked on the DNA. Germline lookup yields CDR1 ENHRY and CDR2 SYGVKD. The CDR3 spans 15 residues, counting both ends. The CDR3 here is CAISESIVPGQGPHV.

This clonotype was detected a few times. The chain joins TRBV7-2 to TRBJ2-1; D gene uncertain. This CDR3 has 16 amino acids. Germline V gene lookup returns CDR1 SGHTA and CDR2 FQGNSA. Trimming removed 3 bases from V and 0 bases from J, with 12 bases in between. The CDR3 loop reads CASSLADDSSYNEQFF. The CDR3 DNA follows: TGTGCCAGCAGCTTGGCAGACGATAGCTCCTACAATGAGCAGTTCTTC. Looking up the rest from reference TRBV7-2 and TRBJ2-1 gives the full variable domain: GAGVSQSPSNKVTEKGKDVELRCDPISGHTALYWYRQSLGQGLEFLIYFQGNSAPDKSGLPSDRFSAERTGGSVSTLTIQRTQQEDSAVYLCASSLADDSSYNEQFFGPGTRLTVL.